One and the same sample provided the 21 T cell receptor beta chains below, sequenced in a study of T cells expressing NK-cell markers. From the 5' RACE reads, TCRdb lists one entry per CDR3 protein and no DNA. This repertoire includes about 450,000 distinct CDR3 sequences. Sequencing was carried out using blood T cells: a sorted CD56 or NKG2C T cell subset, CD4+ or CD8+ T cells, or bulk PBMC T cells (not recorded which). These receptors all stem from a woman between 18 and 70 years old in good health.

The V call is TRBV6-2 or TRBV6-3, the J call TRBJ2-1; checking the TCRdb D call of TRBD1 is not possible without DNA. This CDR3 has 16 amino acids. The germline gives CDR1 MNHEY, CDR2 SVGEGT. The CDR3 is CASSGSGTEEYNEQFF.

The chain couples TRBV20-1 to TRBJ2-3; the D call of TRBD1 rests on TCRdb alone, since no DNA is present to check it. Per the germline V gene, CDR1 is DFQATT and CDR2 is SNEGSKA (reference sequence). The CDR3 is 13 amino acids. CDR3 protein: CSARIGPGDTQYF.

The V call is TRBV29-1, the J call TRBJ2-4; TCRdb proposes TRBD1, but this gene call is untestable without DNA. Germline V gene data show CDR1 as SQVTM and CDR2 as ANQGSEA. This CDR3 region has 13 residues. The CDR3 loop is CSVEGGAGDIQYF.

V gene TRBV20-1 combines with J gene TRBJ1-4; TCRdb indicates TRBD1, and absent DNA this call remains unverified. The CDR3 is 15 residues long. Germline-derived CDR1 and CDR2 are DFQATT and SNEGSKA (reference sequence). The CDR3 spells CSARGAPLRGEKLFF.

V gene TRBV20-1 combines with J gene TRBJ1-1; as DNA is missing, the TRBD1 call by TCRdb cannot be tested. This CDR3 is built from 13 residues. In germline, CDR1 is DFQATT, CDR2 SNEGSKA (reference sequence). The CDR3 is CSASEPGATEAFF.

This chain links TRBV20-1 with TRBJ1-6; absent DNA, TCRdb's TRBD1 call cannot be checked. Per germline, CDR1 DFQATT and CDR2 SNEGSKA (reference sequence). The CDR3 covers 17 residues. The chain's CDR3 is CSARDGRIQSYNSPLHF.

V is TRBV20-1 and J is TRBJ2-5. The CDR3 spans 12 residues. Germline CDR1 DFQATT, CDR2 SNEGSKA (reference sequence). CDR3 protein: CSARDHGETQYF.

The chain carries TRBV7-2 and TRBJ1-5. Germline V CDR1 and CDR2: SGHTA, FQGNSA. The length of the CDR3 is 13 residues. CDR3 loop: CASSQWGNQPQHF.

The chain combines TRBV20-1 with TRBJ1-6; as DNA is missing, the TRBD1 call by TCRdb cannot be tested. The germline V gene encodes CDR1 DFQATT and CDR2 SNEGSKA (reference sequence). The CDR3 runs to 16 residues. CDR3 in amino acids: CSSIVSEGRLGSPLHF.

This rearrangement joins TRBV7-9 to TRBJ2-4; the D gene TCRdb calls, TRBD1, cannot be checked with no DNA. The length of the CDR3 is 14 residues. Germline V gene lookup returns CDR1 SEHNR and CDR2 FQNEAQ (reference sequence). This CDR3 is CASSQGGAKNMQYF.

The V and J genes are TRBV20-1 and TRBJ1-1; the TCRdb D gene call, TRBD1, has no DNA to confirm it. This CDR3 has 12 amino acids. Germline CDR1 and CDR2: DFQATT and SNEGSKA (reference sequence). This CDR3 reads CSARGWATEAFF.

This chain connects TRBV20-1 to TRBJ2-2. The CDR3 consists of 14 residues. Germline values: CDR1 DFQATT, CDR2 SNEGSKA (reference sequence). The CDR3 is CSAKGRLNTGELFF.

The chain links TRBV14 to TRBJ2-1; TCRdb proposes TRBD2, but this gene call is untestable without DNA. The CDR3 totals 17 residues. Germline V gives CDR1 SGHDN, CDR2 FVKESK. This chain's CDR3 is CASSPITGTTATNEQFF.

The chain recombines TRBV6-2 or TRBV6-3 with TRBJ2-3; TCRdb's assignment of TRBD2 cannot be checked, as there is no DNA. This CDR3 region has 17 residues. CDR1 MNHEY and CDR2 SVGEGT come from the germline V gene. The CDR3 region is CASGVYKVGRKSDTQYF.

V usage is TRBV6-5 and J usage is TRBJ1-2. The V gene's germline CDR1 is MNHEY and CDR2 SVGAGI. The CDR3 sequence is 13 residues long. This CDR3 reads CASSYAGDYGYTF.

The V call is TRBV6-5, the J call TRBJ2-1; TCRdb's D call of TRBD2 is untestable without DNA. The CDR3 sequence is 16 residues long. Germline CDR1 and CDR2: MNHEY and SVGAGI. CDR3 sequence reads: CASSYLAGGIRNEQFF.

The chain uses TRBV28 and TRBJ2-3; the D call of TRBD1 rests on TCRdb alone, since no DNA is present to check it. The CDR3 runs to 18 residues. The V gene's germline CDR1 is MDHEN and CDR2 SYDVKM. CDR3 amino acids: CASSLGVRRGPSTDTQYF.

The chain recombines TRBV27 with TRBJ2-1; without DNA, the TCRdb call of TRBD1 cannot be checked. Germline CDR1 reads MNHEY; CDR2 reads SMNVEV (reference sequence). The CDR3 covers 15 residues. CDR3 residues: CASSTGTGPGDEQFF.

The rearrangement joins TRBV7-9 to TRBJ2-1; TCRdb names TRBD1, which stays unverified in the absence of DNA. The CDR3 runs to 12 residues. CDR1 and CDR2 from the germline V gene are SEHNR and FQNEAQ (reference sequence). The CDR3 is CASGTGDNEQFF.

CDR3 sequence reads: CATIRSGGPPNEQFF. The chain couples TRBV15 to TRBJ2-1; the TRBD1 assignment by TCRdb is unverifiable without DNA. CDR1 and CDR2 (germline): LNHNV, YYDKDF (reference sequence). There are 15 residues in the CDR3.

The chain has TRBV20-1 and TRBJ1-1; TCRdb's assignment of TRBD1 cannot be checked, as there is no DNA. This CDR3 is 15 amino acids long. CDR1 DFQATT and CDR2 SNEGSKA come from the germline V gene (reference sequence). CDR3 region: CSASVETGKNTEAFF.